These 10 T cell receptor beta chains were all obtained from the same sample, sequenced in a study of CD8 T cells in Susac syndrome. Random hexamers served to reverse transcribe roughly 0.45 to 1 ug RNA. TCRdb re-derived calls from the immunoSEQ multiplex PCR reads in MiXCR, one entry per CDR3 protein. Of around 130,000 distinct CDR3 sequences listed, roughly 80% are singletons. Sequenced material: CD8+ T cells from PBMCs. The receptors derive from a human donor with multiple sclerosis.

The chain is built from TRBV11-3 and TRBJ2-5; D is undetermined. The CDR3 has 13 amino acids. Germline V gene data show CDR1 as SGHNT and CDR2 as YENEEA. V was cut by 5 bases and J by 7 bases, with 14 bases left in between. CDR3 residues: CASSPEPLGTQYF. CDR3 nucleotides: TGTGCCAGCAGCCCCGAGCCCCTGGGGACCCAGTACTTC.

This chain links TRBV5-4 with TRBJ2-3, with TRBD2 matching over 7 bases. This CDR3 region has 12 residues. Germline CDR1 is SGHNT and CDR2 is YYREEE (reference sequence). Germline trimming cut 4 bases from V and 6 bases from J; bases unmatched to any gene: 2. CDR3 nucleotides: TGTGCCAGCAGCGCCGGGGGGGATACGCAGTATTTT. It translates to CASSAGGDTQYF.

Of note for this clonotype: Because the CDR3 is missing its conserved closing phenylalanine or tryptophan, this is likely a read error. The rearrangement links TRBV10-3 to TRBJ1-2; D unclear. The V end lost 0 bases, the J end lost 3 bases, and 11 bases lay between the germline ends. Germline values: CDR1 ENHRY, CDR2 SYGVKD. The CDR3 has 15 residues. The CDR3 reads CAISESPSVDYGYTL. CDR3 DNA sequence: TGTGCCATCAGTGAGTCTCCATCGGTGGACTATGGCTACACCCTC.

The chain employs TRBV5-1 and TRBJ1-2, with D possibly being TRBD1 (5 bases). Germline V gene sequence: CDR1 SGHRS, CDR2 YFSETQ. V lost 4 bases, J lost 4 bases, and 17 bases lay in between. The length of the CDR3 is 15 residues. CDR3 amino acids: CASSGSDRGSYGYTF. For the CDR3, the DNA is TGCGCCAGCAGCGGATCCGACAGAGGCAGCTATGGCTACACCTTC.

This chain links TRBV19 with TRBJ2-1, with 10 bases that match TRBD2. The CDR3 runs to 16 residues. The germline gives CDR1 LNHDA, CDR2 SQIVND (reference sequence). The junction had 2 bases not matched to a gene; V was cut back by 2 bases and J by 1 base. CDR3 DNA: TGTGCCAGTAGTATAAGAGCGGGAGGGTCCTACAATGAGCAGTTCTTC. This translates into CASSIRAGGSYNEQFF.

The chain joins TRBV27 to TRBJ2-1; D gene ambiguous. The V gene's germline CDR1 is MNHEY and CDR2 SMNVEV (reference sequence). The CDR3 is 16 residues long. V shed 4 bases and J shed 4 bases, with 17 bases lying between them. Here the CDR3 DNA reads TGTGCCAGCAGTTCGCAACACTCAACCCCTTACAATGAGCAGTTCTTC. Protein product: CASSSQHSTPYNEQFF.

The V gene is TRBV19, the J gene TRBJ2-1, with D unclear. CDR1 is LNHDA and CDR2 is SQIVND in the germline V gene (reference sequence). This CDR3 has 13 amino acids. The V gene lost 3 bases and the J gene lost 4 bases, with 7 bases spanning the gap. The CDR3 sequence: CASSIGEYNEQFF. The CDR3 DNA is TGTGCCAGTAGTATCGGAGAATACAATGAGCAGTTCTTC.

This rearrangement joins TRBV11-1 to TRBJ1-3; D unclear. Germline-derived CDR1 and CDR2 are SGHAT and FQDESV (reference sequence). The CDR3 has 20 residues. The germline V and J ends were trimmed by 2 bases and 0 bases, with 23 bases remaining between them. This CDR3 reads CASSLPWVAEGHSSGNTIYF. Written as DNA, the CDR3 is TGTGCCAGCAGCTTACCTTGGGTGGCAGAGGGTCACAGCTCTGGAAACACCATATATTTT.

The V call is TRBV7-2, the J call TRBJ2-7, with TRBD1 matching 8 bases. V was clipped by 4 bases and J by 3 bases; unmatched bases: 8. The CDR3 runs 15 residues. Germline CDR1 and CDR2: SGHTA and FQGNSA. The CDR3 DNA reads as TGTGCCAGCAGCTCATATACAGGACAGGGCTACGAGCAGTACTTC. Amino acid sequence: CASSSYTGQGYEQYF. Full variable domain (remainder filled in from reference TRBV7-2 and TRBJ2-7): GAGVSQSPSNKVTEKGKDVELRCDPISGHTALYWYRQSLGQGLEFLIYFQGNSAPDKSGLPSDRFSAERTGGSVSTLTIQRTQQEDSAVYLCASSSYTGQGYEQYFGPGTRLTVT.

This rearrangement joins TRBV21-1 to TRBJ2-7; the table gives TRBD1 as D, unverified against the DNA. TRBV21-1 has pseudogene status. This CDR3 is 18 amino acids long. This CDR3 is CASSKGEHGTLYSYEQCF. CDR3 DNA sequence: TGTGCCAGCAGCAAGGGCGAACACGGGACATTGTACTCCTACGAGCAGTGCTTC.